The sequence of this T cell receptor (beta chain) was determined in a study of technical replicates of blood from a few donors (dated by TCRdb to 2016 to 2017). From the cysteine up to the phenylalanine, the CDR3 has a length of 18 residues. Here the CDR3 DNA is all that survives: 54 bases in frame from base 1. Sequences SQVTM (CDR1) and ANQGSEA (CDR2) are obtained from the germline V gene. Deletion took 6 bases off V and 1 base off J, with a span of 24 bases between the germline ends. A word on this clone: The specificity of this receptor is unknown. No base quality information exists; no much larger clone differs at one position.

The library was produced with the immunoSEQ multiplex PCR assay. TCRdb holds this immuneACCESS table with in-frame rearrangements only. Some clones are missing; in checked studies, unresolved V genes explain under half, and the rest has no known cause. The sample yields more than 75,000 clones; about 94% were counted once. The ten largest clones capture around 0.22% of the sample. The V and J segments used are TRBV29-1 and TRBJ1-4, with the identity of the D gene unclear. This sequence originates from a human donor in good health. Sequenced sample: T cells isolated from PBMCs. The nucleotide sequence is given as TGCAGCGTCTACCTCTACGACATGAAGCGGGAAACTAATGAAAAACTGTTTTTT. It translates as CSVYLYDMKRETNEKLFF.